What follows are 12 T cell receptor beta chains derived from one specimen sequenced in a study of T cell responses to AZD1222 COVID-19 vaccine. Clones were sequenced by immunoSEQ multiplex PCR, and TCRdb holds only the in-frame ones, with some missing. The sample lists roughly 200,000 clones, approximately 90% occurring once. This specimen consisted of peripheral blood, obtained 28 days after the second AZD1222 dose. The source is an adult who received the AZD1222 COVID-19 vaccine.

The chain combines TRBV7-9 with TRBJ2-2, with D possibly being TRBD1 or TRBD2 (5 bases each). This CDR3 is built from 15 residues. Trimming took off 9 bases at V and 4 bases at J, with 18 bases between the two ends. The germline V gene encodes CDR1 SEHNR and CDR2 FQNEAQ (reference sequence). CDR3 protein: CASTPGRSPTGELFF. The CDR3 DNA reads TGTGCCAGTACTCCGGGACGATCTCCCACCGGGGAGCTGTTTTTT.

The gene calls are TRBV29-1 and TRBJ1-3; D is possibly TRBD1 (5 bases). Trimming removed 2 bases at V and 9 bases at J, with 8 bases between. This CDR3 spans 11 amino acids. CDR1 and CDR2 (germline): SQVTM, ANQGSEA. CDR3 bases: TGCAGCGTTGAACAGGGACCCACCATATATTTT. It translates to CSVEQGPTIYF.

The J gene is TRBJ2-3, the V gene TRBV15, with 12 bases that match TRBD1. The germline V gene encodes CDR1 LNHNV and CDR2 YYDKDF (reference sequence). J was trimmed by 3 bases and V by 5 bases; bases with no gene match: 6. This CDR3 is 16 amino acids long. The CDR3 sequence is CATSLGTGGRTDTQYF. As DNA, the CDR3 is TGTGCCACCAGCTTGGGGACAGGGGGCCGGACAGATACGCAGTATTTT.

This chain joins TRBV3-1 (or the pseudogene TRBV3-2) and TRBJ2-5; a weak D match, TRBD1 (6 bases). Trimming left V 4 bases short and J 2 bases short, with 20 bases between. This CDR3 comprises 17 residues. Germline V gene lookup returns CDR1 LGHDT and CDR2 YNNKEL (reference sequence). CDR3 DNA: TGTGCCAGCAGCCGACAGTACGGGACACCTAGACAAGAGACCCAGTACTTC. Translated: CASSRQYGTPRQETQYF.

This chain connects TRBV19 to TRBJ1-5; 9 bases are shared with TRBD1. The V gene end was trimmed by 5 bases and the J gene end by 6 bases; junction bases not matched to a gene: 11. In germline, CDR1 is LNHDA, CDR2 SQIVND (reference sequence). The CDR3 runs 16 residues. This CDR3 is CASSPMTGGSAQPQHF. The CDR3 nucleotides read TGTGCCAGTAGTCCCATGACAGGGGGTTCTGCTCAGCCCCAGCATTTT.

V and J are TRBV11-3 and TRBJ2-7, with 9 bases aligning to TRBD2. The CDR3 contains 15 residues. The V segment lost 1 base and the J segment 4 bases; nucleotides outside the gene matches: 5. CDR1 is SGHNT and CDR2 is YENEEA in the germline V gene. The CDR3 DNA is TGTGCCAGCAGCTTAGGCCCTAGCGGGGAGTACGAGCAGTACTTC. Translation: CASSLGPSGEYEQYF.

This clone was recorded a few times. The chain has TRBV18 and TRBJ2-1; no definite D call. The CDR3 length is 12 residues. From germline, CDR1 is KGHSH and CDR2 LQKENI. The V gene lost 8 bases and the J gene lost 2 bases, with 7 bases spanning the gap. Here the CDR3 reads CASGETYNEQFF. CDR3 nucleotide sequence: TGTGCCAGCGGAGAGACCTACAATGAGCAGTTCTTC.

This chain connects TRBV4-3 to TRBJ2-2; 9 bases map to TRBD2. Germline lookup yields CDR1 LGHNA and CDR2 YSLEER. V dropped 4 bases and J dropped 4; count of bases not matched to a gene: 10. The CDR3 length is 17 residues. The CDR3 loop is CASSLSRTSASTGELFF. Here the CDR3 DNA reads TGCGCCAGCAGCCTTAGCAGGACTAGCGCTAGCACCGGGGAGCTGTTTTTT.

The genes are TRBV30 and TRBJ1-2; 9 positions agree with TRBD1. The CDR3 extends over 16 amino acids. Germline V gene sequence: CDR1 GTSNPN, CDR2 SVGIG (reference sequence). The V segment lost 4 bases and the J segment 2 bases; nucleotides outside the gene matches: 11. The CDR3 sequence: CAWMGKQGALNYGYTF. The CDR3 DNA sequence: TGTGCCTGGATGGGGAAACAGGGGGCCCTAAACTATGGCTACACCTTC.

The V and J genes are TRBV6-5 and TRBJ2-7; D perhaps matches TRBD2 (6 bases). The CDR3 is made up of 14 amino acids. V dropped 4 bases and J dropped 4 bases, with 14 bases sitting between them. Germline V gene sequence: CDR1 MNHEY, CDR2 SVGAGI. CDR3 sequence (DNA): TGTGCCAGCAGTTCTCGTCATGGGGGGTACGAGCAGTACTTC. Its protein product is CASSSRHGGYEQYF.

The chain couples TRBV24-1 to TRBJ1-1; TRBD1 matches 7 bases. V shed 4 bases, J shed 7 bases, and the junction held 5 bases outside the gene matches. The CDR3 contains 13 residues. Per germline, CDR1 KGHDR and CDR2 SFDVKD. The CDR3 protein is CATSDSTGLEAFF. CDR3 DNA sequence: TGTGCCACCAGTGACTCGACAGGGCTTGAAGCTTTCTTT.

The V call is TRBV7-2, the J call TRBJ2-7; TRBD1 matches at 8 bases. This CDR3 is built from 15 residues. The trim removed 4 bases at V and 4 bases at J, leaving 9 bases unmatched. Germline assignment: CDR1 SGHTA and CDR2 FQGNSA. CDR3 in DNA: TGTGCCAGCAGCTCCACACCGGGACAGGCTTACGAGCAGTACTTC. Translating gives CASSSTPGQAYEQYF.